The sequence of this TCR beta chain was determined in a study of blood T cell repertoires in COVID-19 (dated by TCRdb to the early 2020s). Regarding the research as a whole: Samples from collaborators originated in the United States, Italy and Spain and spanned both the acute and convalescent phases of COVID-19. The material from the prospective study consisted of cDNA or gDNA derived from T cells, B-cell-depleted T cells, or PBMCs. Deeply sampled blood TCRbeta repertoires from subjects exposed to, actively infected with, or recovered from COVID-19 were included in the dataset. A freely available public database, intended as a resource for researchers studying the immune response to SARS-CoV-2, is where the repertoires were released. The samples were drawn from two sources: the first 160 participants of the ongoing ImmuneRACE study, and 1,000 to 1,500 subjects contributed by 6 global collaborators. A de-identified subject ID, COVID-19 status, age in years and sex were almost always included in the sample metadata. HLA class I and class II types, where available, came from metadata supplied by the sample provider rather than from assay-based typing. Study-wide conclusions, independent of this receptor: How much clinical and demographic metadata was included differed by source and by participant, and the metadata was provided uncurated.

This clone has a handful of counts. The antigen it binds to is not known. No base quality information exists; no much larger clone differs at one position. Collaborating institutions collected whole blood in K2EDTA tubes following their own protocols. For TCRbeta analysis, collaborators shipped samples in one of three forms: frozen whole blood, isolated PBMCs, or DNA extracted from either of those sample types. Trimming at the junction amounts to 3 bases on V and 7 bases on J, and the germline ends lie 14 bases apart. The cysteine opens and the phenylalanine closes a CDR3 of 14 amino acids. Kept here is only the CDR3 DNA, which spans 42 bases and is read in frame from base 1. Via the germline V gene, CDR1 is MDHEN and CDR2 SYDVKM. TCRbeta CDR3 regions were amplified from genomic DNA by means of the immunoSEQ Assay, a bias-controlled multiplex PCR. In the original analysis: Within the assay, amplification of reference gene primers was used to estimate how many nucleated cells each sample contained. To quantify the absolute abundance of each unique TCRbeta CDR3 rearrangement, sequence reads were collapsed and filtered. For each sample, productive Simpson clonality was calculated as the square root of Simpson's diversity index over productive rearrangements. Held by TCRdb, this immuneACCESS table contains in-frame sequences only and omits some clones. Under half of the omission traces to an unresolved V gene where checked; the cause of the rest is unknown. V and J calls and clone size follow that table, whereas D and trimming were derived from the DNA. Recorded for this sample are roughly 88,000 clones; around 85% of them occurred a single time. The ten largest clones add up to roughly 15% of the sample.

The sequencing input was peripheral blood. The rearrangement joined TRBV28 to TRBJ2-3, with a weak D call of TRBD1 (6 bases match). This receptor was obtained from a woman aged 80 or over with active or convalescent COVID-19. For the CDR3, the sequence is CASSFLQTGYTQYF. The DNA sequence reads TGTGCCAGCAGTTTTCTTCAGACAGGTTATACGCAGTATTTT. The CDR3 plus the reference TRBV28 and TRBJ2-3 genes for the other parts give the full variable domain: DVKVTQSSRYLVKRTGEKVFLECVQDMDHENMFWYRQDPGLGLRLIYFSYDVKMKEKGDIPEGYSVSREKKERFSLILESASTNQTSMYLCASSFLQTGYTQYFGPGTRLTVL.